The 6 T cell receptor beta chains in this list originate from one sample, sequenced in a study of cytomegalovirus exposure and HLA in healthy donors. The PCR had 60 Vbeta and 13 Jbeta primers. Repertoires were generated with immunoSEQ multiplex PCR, while TCRdb's copy carries only in-frame clones and drops some. This table holds over 150,000 clones, roughly two thirds found once. The sequenced sample consisted of PBMCs. The receptors derive from a woman under 40 in good health and CMV-seronegative.

J is TRBJ2-4 and V is TRBV7-9; 8 positions match TRBD1. Trimming removed 5 bases from V and 13 bases from J; junction bases left unmatched: 22. In germline, CDR1 is SEHNR, CDR2 FQNEAQ (reference sequence). CDR3 size: 17 residues. CDR3 in amino acids: CASSLWPRGQKPSSQYF. CDR3 DNA: TGTGCCAGCAGCCTTTGGCCCAGGGGGCAAAAACCATCTTCACAGTACTTC.

The chain employs TRBV28 and TRBJ2-1; tentatively, D is TRBD2 (7 bases). V shed 6 bases and J shed 10 bases, with 13 bases lying between them. CDR1 and CDR2 (germline): MDHEN, SYDVKM. There are 12 residues in the CDR3. This chain's CDR3 is CASRLGGGEQFF. CDR3 nucleotides: TGTGCCAGCAGGTTAGGGGGAGGGGAGCAGTTCTTC. Filled out from reference TRBV28 and TRBJ2-1, the complete variable domain reads DVKVTQSSRYLVKRTGEKVFLECVQDMDHENMFWYRQDPGLGLRLIYFSYDVKMKEKGDIPEGYSVSREKKERFSLILESASTNQTSMYLCASRLGGGEQFFGPGTRLTVL.

The chain has TRBV5-4 and TRBJ1-6, with no clear D. With 0 bases removed from V and 3 bases from J, the gap between germline ends came to 7 bases. The CDR3 has 15 amino acids. Per the germline V gene, CDR1 is SGHNT and CDR2 is YYREEE (reference sequence). The CDR3 coding sequence is TGTGCCAGCAGCTTGGGAGCCATCTATAATTCACCCCTCCACTTT. It translates to CASSLGAIYNSPLHF.

The chain recombines TRBV6-5 with TRBJ2-7; 9 bases map to TRBD1. The CDR3 has 14 amino acids. Germline values: CDR1 MNHEY, CDR2 SVGAGI. Trimming cost V 6 bases and J 3 bases; bases outside gene matches: 6. The CDR3 bases are TGTGCCAGCAGAAAACAGGGGGCCAGCTACGAGCAGTACTTC. It codes for CASRKQGASYEQYF.

The V call is TRBV9, the J call TRBJ1-2; 8 positions agree with TRBD1. The CDR3 is 15 residues long. V shed 4 bases, J shed 5 bases, and the junction held 10 bases outside the gene matches. Looked up from germline, CDR1 is SGDLS and CDR2 is YYNGEE. The chain's CDR3 is CASSTRDRMGYGYTF. CDR3 nucleotide sequence: TGTGCCAGCAGCACTCGGGACAGGATGGGGTATGGCTACACCTTC.

The gene calls are TRBV11-1 and TRBJ2-7, with D possibly matching TRBD2 (5 bases). CDR1 SGHAT and CDR2 FQDESV come from the germline V gene (reference sequence). This CDR3 contains 14 residues. V was trimmed by 7 bases and J by 5 bases, leaving 18 bases between them. CDR3: CASNYDPSGHEQYF. CDR3 nucleotide sequence: TGTGCCAGCAACTACGACCCCAGCGGCCACGAGCAGTACTTC.